The clone carrying this T cell receptor (beta chain) was found a few times. Its antigen is unidentified. These data are taken from a study of human T cells and chemical hapten exposure. About the research overall: Upper-back patches of 0.01% DPC were read at 6 days. Findings and caveats of the study: Donor immune responses may differ from healthy people's, since all donors had alopecia.

Time point denoted: pre-sensitization, week 0. Stated treatment: therapeutic diphenylcyclopropenone sensitization with weekly scalp DPC. V shed 9 bases and J shed 3 bases, with 12 bases lying between them. Per the germline V gene, CDR1 is MGHDK and CDR2 is SYGVNS. CDR3 length: 13 amino acids. TCRdb called the RACE reads again in MiXCR, with one record for every CDR3 protein. The sample carries some 330,000 distinct CDR3 sequences, approximately 5.8% recorded once. The starting material was whole blood, obtained in connection with sensitization to the hapten diphenylcyclopropenone (DPC). The chain is built from TRBV25-1 and TRBJ2-1; maybe TRBD1 (5 bases). The receptor comes from a young woman with alopecia areata. Some clones in this sample may be carry-over from other donors' samples. The CDR3 nucleotides are TGTGCCAGTCAGTCAGGGTACTACAATGAGCAGTTCTTC. Protein: CASQSGYYNEQFF.